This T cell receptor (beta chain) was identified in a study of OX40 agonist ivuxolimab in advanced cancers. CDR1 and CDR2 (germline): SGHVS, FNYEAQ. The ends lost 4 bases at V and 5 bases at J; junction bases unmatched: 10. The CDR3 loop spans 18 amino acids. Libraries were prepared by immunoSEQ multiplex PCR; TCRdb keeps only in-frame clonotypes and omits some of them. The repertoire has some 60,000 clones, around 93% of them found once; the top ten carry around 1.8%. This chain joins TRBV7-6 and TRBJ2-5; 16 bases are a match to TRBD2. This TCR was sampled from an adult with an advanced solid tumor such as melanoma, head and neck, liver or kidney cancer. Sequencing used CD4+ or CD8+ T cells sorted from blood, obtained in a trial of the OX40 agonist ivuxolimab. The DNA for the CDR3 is TGTGCCAGCAGCTCGGGACTAGCGGGAGGGCCCGGGTGGGAGACCCAGTACTTC. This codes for CASSSGLAGGPGWETQYF. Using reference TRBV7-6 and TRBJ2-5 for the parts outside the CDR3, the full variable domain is GAGVSQSPRYKVTKRGQDVALRCDPISGHVSLYWYRQALGQGPEFLTYFNYEAQQDKSGLPNDRFSAERPEGSISTLTIQRTEQRDSAMYRCASSSGLAGGPGWETQYFGPGTRLLVL.